This entry features one TCR beta chain sequence. Antigen: not known. This entry belongs to a study of Graves' ophthalmopathy and Graves' hyperthyroidism. The study, taken as a whole, reports: Appearing in blood as well were most expanded thyroid clonotypes above 0.001 frequency.

With a duration under 3 months, ophthalmopathy in the donors showed moderate-to-severe activity, CAS ≥3 and NOSPECS ≥4. Exclusion covered patients with other autoimmune diseases or uncontrolled infections (as well as pregnancy or lactation). RNA transcripts were the source from which TCR beta CDR3 regions were amplified. The first round was an RT-PCR with HTBI primers, and the second round was a multiplex PCR. Via MiXCR, TCRdb re-called the multiplex PCR reads, giving one row per CDR3 protein. The sample lists almost 750,000 distinct CDR3 sequences; roughly 41% were seen once. Between the trimmed V and J ends, which lost 4 bases and 3 bases, there was a span of 10 bases. CDR1 is MDHEN and CDR2 is SYDVKM in the germline V gene. The CDR3 length is 13 residues.

This receptor was taken from an adult man with Graves' ophthalmopathy. Sequences were obtained from peripheral blood. The chain employs TRBV28 and TRBJ2-7; perhaps TRBD1 as D (5 bases). CDR3 DNA: TGTGCCAGCAGTTCCGTGGACAACTACGAGCAGTACTTC. Amino acid sequence: CASSSVDNYEQYF.